These 10 T cell receptor beta chains share one sample of origin, sequenced in a study of T cell responses to AZD1222 COVID-19 vaccine. The method was immunoSEQ multiplex PCR; TCRdb's version includes in-frame clones alone and lacks a portion of them. This sample carries fewer than 150,000 clones, roughly nine tenths of them seen once, and the ten largest clones take approximately 9.4%. The sequenced sample was peripheral blood, obtained 28 days after the second AZD1222 dose. The origin of the receptors is an adult who received the AZD1222 COVID-19 vaccine.

CDR3 loop: CASSALQSYGYTF. The CDR3 region has the DNA TGTGCCAGCAGCGCCTTACAGAGCTATGGCTACACCTTC. This chain joins TRBV9 and TRBJ1-2; no definite D call. Trimming stripped 3 bases from V and 4 bases from J, with 10 bases between. The CDR3 extends over 13 amino acids. Germline values: CDR1 SGDLS, CDR2 YYNGEE.

The V gene is TRBV3-1 (or the pseudogene TRBV3-2), the J gene TRBJ2-7; 7 bases agree with TRBD2. Looked up from germline, CDR1 is LGHDT and CDR2 is YNNKEL (reference sequence). Trimming took 1 base from V and 3 from J; bases not matched to a gene: 12. This CDR3 is 17 amino acids long. For the CDR3, the DNA is TGTGCCAGCAGCCAAGCGCGAGGCGGGGGAAGTCGCTACGAGCAGTACTTC. Encoded protein: CASSQARGGGSRYEQYF.

The gene calls are TRBV9 and TRBJ1-3; a weak D match, TRBD1 (6 bases). The germline V gene encodes CDR1 SGDLS and CDR2 YYNGEE. The CDR3 spans 15 residues. V shed 3 bases and J shed 1 base, with 11 bases lying between them. The DNA of the CDR3 is TGTGCCAGCAGCGGGAGGGGGACTTCTGGAAACACCATATATTTT. It codes for CASSGRGTSGNTIYF.

This clone was seen once. This chain uses TRBV7-9 with TRBJ2-4; no clear D. CDR3 length: 14 residues. The germline V gene has CDR1 SEHNR and CDR2 FQNEAQ (reference sequence). Deletions cut 11 bases from V and 0 bases from J, with 14 bases between. The CDR3 DNA follows: TGTGCCTCAGCTACCCCGCTAGCCAAAAACATTCAGTACTTC. Protein product: CASATPLAKNIQYF.

J is TRBJ2-1 and V is TRBV3-1 (or the pseudogene TRBV3-2); 7 positions match TRBD2. Germline CDR1 is LGHDT and CDR2 is YNNKEL (reference sequence). V lost 1 base to trimming and J lost 2 bases; unmatched junction nucleotides: 11. This CDR3 is 18 amino acids long. CDR3 in DNA: TGTGCCAGCAGCCAAGGACCCCGGGCGGGAGTCCCCTACAATGAGCAGTTCTTC. It specifies CASSQGPRAGVPYNEQFF.

The chain has TRBV3-1 (or the pseudogene TRBV3-2) and TRBJ1-5; 7 nucleotides align to TRBD1. Germline CDR1 is LGHDT and CDR2 is YNNKEL (reference sequence). Losses at the gene ends were 3 bases for V and 7 bases for J; bases not matched to a gene: 6. The CDR3 totals 14 residues. The CDR3 here is CASSQEGGGQPQHF. CDR3 nucleotide sequence: TGTGCCAGCAGCCAGGAAGGGGGCGGGCAGCCCCAGCATTTT.

The rearrangement joins TRBV14 to TRBJ1-2; D might be TRBD1 (5 bases). CDR1 SGHDN and CDR2 FVKESK come from the germline V gene. The CDR3 length is 16 residues. Between the trimmed V and J ends, which lost 5 bases and 0 bases, there was a span of 16 bases. For the CDR3, the DNA is TGTGCCAGCAGCTTCGGACCCCTCAGGGCTAACTATGGCTACACCTTC. Translating it yields CASSFGPLRANYGYTF.

This chain links TRBV9 with TRBJ1-1; D gene ambiguous. Trimming took 2 bases from V and 1 from J, leaving 6 bases between them. This CDR3 region has 13 residues. Per germline, CDR1 SGDLS and CDR2 YYNGEE. The DNA of the CDR3 is TGTGCCAGCAGCGTGGAAACGAACACTGAAGCTTTCTTT. Translated: CASSVETNTEAFF.

The rearrangement links TRBV19 to TRBJ1-1; 7 bases fit TRBD1. Unmatched junction bases numbered 6, after V lost 5 bases and J lost 0 bases. The CDR3 runs 15 residues. Germline V gives CDR1 LNHDA, CDR2 SQIVND (reference sequence). The CDR3 coding sequence is TGTGCCAGTAGTTATGAGGGACAGCTGAACACTGAAGCTTTCTTT. Translated: CASSYEGQLNTEAFF.

This chain links TRBV6-1 with TRBJ2-7; maybe TRBD2 (6 bases). V was pared by 3 bases and J by 0 bases, with 9 bases between. CDR1 is MNHNS and CDR2 is SASEGT in the germline V gene. This CDR3 has 14 residues. The CDR3 sequence: CASSDAGSSYEQYF. The CDR3 DNA is TGTGCCAGCAGTGACGCGGGGAGCTCCTACGAGCAGTACTTC.